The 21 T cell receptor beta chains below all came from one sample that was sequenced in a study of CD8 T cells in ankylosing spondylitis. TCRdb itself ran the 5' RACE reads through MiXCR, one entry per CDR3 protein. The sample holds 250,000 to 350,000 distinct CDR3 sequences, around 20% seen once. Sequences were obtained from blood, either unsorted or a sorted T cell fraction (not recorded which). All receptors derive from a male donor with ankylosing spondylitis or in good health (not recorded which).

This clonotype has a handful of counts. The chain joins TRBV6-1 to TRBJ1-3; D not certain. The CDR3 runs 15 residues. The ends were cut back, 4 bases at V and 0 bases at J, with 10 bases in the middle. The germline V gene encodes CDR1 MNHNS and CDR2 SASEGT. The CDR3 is CASSVQDLSGNTIYF. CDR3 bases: TGTGCCAGCAGTGTCCAGGACCTCTCTGGAAACACCATATATTTT.

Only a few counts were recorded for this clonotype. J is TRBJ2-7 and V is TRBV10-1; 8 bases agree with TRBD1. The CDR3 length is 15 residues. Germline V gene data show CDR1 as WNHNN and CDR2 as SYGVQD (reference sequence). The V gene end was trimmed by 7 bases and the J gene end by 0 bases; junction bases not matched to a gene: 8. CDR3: CASKKQGGSSYEQYV. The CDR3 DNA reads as TGCGCCAGCAAGAAACAGGGGGGAAGCTCCTACGAGCAGTACGTC.

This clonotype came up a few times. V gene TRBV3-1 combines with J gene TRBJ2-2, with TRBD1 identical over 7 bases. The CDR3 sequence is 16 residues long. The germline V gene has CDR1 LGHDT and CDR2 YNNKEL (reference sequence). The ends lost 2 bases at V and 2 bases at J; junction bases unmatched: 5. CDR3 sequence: CASSQRRTGNTGELFF. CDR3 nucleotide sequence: TGTGCCAGCAGCCAACGTAGGACAGGTAACACCGGGGAGCTGTTTTTT.

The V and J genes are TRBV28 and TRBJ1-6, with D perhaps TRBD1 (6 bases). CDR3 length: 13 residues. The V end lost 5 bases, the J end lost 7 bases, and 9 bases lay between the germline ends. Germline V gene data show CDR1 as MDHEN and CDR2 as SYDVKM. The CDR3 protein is CASSTDRNSPLHF. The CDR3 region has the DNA TGTGCCAGCAGTACGGACAGAAATTCACCCCTCCACTTT. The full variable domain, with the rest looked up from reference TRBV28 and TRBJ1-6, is DVKVTQSSRYLVKRTGEKVFLECVQDMDHENMFWYRQDPGLGLRLIYFSYDVKMKEKGDIPEGYSVSREKKERFSLILESASTNQTSMYLCASSTDRNSPLHFGNGTRLTVT.

The CDR3: CASRRDSSNTEAFF. In nucleotides, the CDR3 is TGTGCCAGCAGACGAGACAGCTCGAACACTGAAGCTTTCTTT. J is TRBJ1-1 and V is TRBV12-3 or TRBV12-4; possible D gene TRBD1, 5 bases. V lost 6 bases to trimming and J lost 1 base, with 12 bases between them. This CDR3 has 14 amino acids.

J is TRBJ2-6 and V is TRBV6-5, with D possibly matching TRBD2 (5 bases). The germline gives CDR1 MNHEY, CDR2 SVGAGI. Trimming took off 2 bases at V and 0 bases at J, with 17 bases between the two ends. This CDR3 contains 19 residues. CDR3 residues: CASSYGLGGWISGANVLTF. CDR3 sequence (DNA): TGTGCCAGCAGTTACGGACTTGGCGGGTGGATCTCTGGGGCCAACGTCCTGACTTTC.

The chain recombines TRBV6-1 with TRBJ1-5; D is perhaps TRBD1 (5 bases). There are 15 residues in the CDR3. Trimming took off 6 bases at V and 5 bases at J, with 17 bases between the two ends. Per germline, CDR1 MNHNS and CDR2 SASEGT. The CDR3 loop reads CASRPRGNRDQPQHF. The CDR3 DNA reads TGTGCCAGCAGGCCCCGGGGGAATAGGGATCAGCCCCAGCATTTT.

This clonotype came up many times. The CDR3 sequence is CASSLDRLNYGYTF. DNA of the CDR3: TGCGCCAGCAGCTTGGACAGGCTTAACTATGGCTACACCTTC. The genes are TRBV5-1 and TRBJ1-2, with D perhaps TRBD1 (5 bases). The CDR3 covers 14 residues. V was trimmed by 0 bases and J by 1 base, leaving 7 bases between them. Germline V CDR1 and CDR2: SGHRS, YFSETQ.

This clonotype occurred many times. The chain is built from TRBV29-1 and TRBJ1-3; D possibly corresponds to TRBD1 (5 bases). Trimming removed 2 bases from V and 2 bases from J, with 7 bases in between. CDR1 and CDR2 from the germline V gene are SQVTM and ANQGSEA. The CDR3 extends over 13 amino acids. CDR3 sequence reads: CSVEKDTGNTIYF. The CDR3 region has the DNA TGCAGCGTTGAAAAGGACACTGGAAACACCATATATTTT.

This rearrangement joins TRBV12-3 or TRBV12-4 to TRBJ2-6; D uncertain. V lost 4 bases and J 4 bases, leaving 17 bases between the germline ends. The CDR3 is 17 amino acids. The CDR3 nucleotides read TGTGCCAGCAGTTGGACGAAGTCGACTGGAGGGGCCAACGTCCTGACTTTC. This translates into CASSWTKSTGGANVLTF.

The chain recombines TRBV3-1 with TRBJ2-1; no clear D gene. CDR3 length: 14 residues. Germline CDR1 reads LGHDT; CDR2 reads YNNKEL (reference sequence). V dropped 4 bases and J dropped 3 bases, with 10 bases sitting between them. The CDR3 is CASSPQTFYNEQFF. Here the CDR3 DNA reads TGTGCCAGCAGCCCCCAGACTTTCTACAATGAGCAGTTCTTC.

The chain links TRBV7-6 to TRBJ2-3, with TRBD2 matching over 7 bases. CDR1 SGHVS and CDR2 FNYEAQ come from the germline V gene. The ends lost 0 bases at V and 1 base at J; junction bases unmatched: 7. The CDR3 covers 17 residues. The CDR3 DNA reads TGTGCCAGCAGCTTAGCGATGGCGGGAGTCGGCACAGATACGCAGTATTTT. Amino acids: CASSLAMAGVGTDTQYF.

The CDR3 DNA reads TGCGCCAGCAGCTTGGTTGGAACGAGGGACACTGAAGCTTTCTTT. It encodes CASSLVGTRDTEAFF. V and J are TRBV5-1 and TRBJ1-1; D is undetermined. V shed 0 bases and J shed 3 bases, with 12 bases lying between them. Germline CDR1 and CDR2: SGHRS and YFSETQ. The CDR3 length is 15 residues.

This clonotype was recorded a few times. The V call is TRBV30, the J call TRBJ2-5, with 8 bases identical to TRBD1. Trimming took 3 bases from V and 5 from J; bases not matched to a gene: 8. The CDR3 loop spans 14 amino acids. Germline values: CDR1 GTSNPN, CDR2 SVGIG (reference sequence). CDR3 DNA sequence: TGTGCCTGGAGGGACCAGGGGGCGGTGGAGACCCAGTACTTC. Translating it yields CAWRDQGAVETQYF.

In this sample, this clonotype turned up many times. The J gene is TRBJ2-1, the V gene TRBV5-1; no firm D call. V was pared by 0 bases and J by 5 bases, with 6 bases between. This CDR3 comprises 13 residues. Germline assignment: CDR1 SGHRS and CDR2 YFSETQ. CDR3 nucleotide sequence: TGCGCCAGCAGCTTGGTGGCTGACAATGAGCAGTTCTTC. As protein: CASSLVADNEQFF.

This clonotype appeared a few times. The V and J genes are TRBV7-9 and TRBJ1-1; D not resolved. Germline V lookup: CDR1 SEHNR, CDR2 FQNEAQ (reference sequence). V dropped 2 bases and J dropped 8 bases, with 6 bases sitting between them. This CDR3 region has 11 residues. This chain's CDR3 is CASSLLPEAFF. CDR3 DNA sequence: TGTGCCAGCAGCTTACTCCCGGAAGCTTTCTTT. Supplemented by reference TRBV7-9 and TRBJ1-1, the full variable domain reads DTGVSQNPRHKITKRGQNVTFRCDPISEHNRLYWYRQTLGQGPEFLTYFQNEAQLEKSRLLSDRFSAERPKGSFSTLEIQRTEQGDSAMYLCASSLLPEAFFGQGTRLTVV.

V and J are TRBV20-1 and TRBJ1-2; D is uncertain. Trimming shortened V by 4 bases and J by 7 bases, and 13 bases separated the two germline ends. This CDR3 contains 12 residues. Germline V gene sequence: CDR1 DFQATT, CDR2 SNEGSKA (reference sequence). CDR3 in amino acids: CSAMVGNRGYTF. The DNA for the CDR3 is TGCAGTGCTATGGTAGGGAATCGTGGCTACACCTTC.

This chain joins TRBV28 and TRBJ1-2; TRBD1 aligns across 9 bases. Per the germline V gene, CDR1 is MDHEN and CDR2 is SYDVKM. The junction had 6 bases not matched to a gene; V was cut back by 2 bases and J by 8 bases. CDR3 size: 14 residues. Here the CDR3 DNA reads TGTGCCAGCAGTTTAGGCACAGGGGGCGAAGGCTACACCTTC. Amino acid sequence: CASSLGTGGEGYTF.

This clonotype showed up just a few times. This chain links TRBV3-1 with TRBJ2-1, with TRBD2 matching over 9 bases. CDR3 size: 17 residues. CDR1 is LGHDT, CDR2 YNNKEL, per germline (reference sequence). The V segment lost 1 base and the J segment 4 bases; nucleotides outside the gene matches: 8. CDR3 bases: TGTGCCAGCAGCCAAGCTCCGGGACTAGCTATATACAATGAGCAGTTCTTC. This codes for CASSQAPGLAIYNEQFF.

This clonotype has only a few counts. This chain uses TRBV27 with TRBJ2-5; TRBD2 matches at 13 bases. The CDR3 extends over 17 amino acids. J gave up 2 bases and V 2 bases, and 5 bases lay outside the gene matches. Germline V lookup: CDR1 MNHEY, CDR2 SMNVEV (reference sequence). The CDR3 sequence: CASSLGTGLAGQETQYF. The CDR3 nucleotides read TGTGCCAGCAGTTTAGGGACGGGACTAGCGGGACAAGAGACCCAGTACTTC.

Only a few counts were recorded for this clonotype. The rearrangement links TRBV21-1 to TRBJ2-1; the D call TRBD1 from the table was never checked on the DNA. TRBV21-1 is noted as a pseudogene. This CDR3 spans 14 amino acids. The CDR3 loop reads CASSKASQDSEQFF. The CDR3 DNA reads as TGTGCCAGCAGCAAAGCTTCACAGGACAGTGAGCAGTTCTTC.